This is a list of T cell receptor beta chains from one sample in a study of T and B cells in COVID-19 patients. Each CDR3 protein gets one entry after TCRdb re-called the multiplex PCR reads with MiXCR. The table lists 20,000 to 30,000 distinct CDR3 sequences, around a third of them singletons. Sequenced sample: blood. These receptors were obtained from a human donor who had recovered from COVID-19. The CDR3 runs from the conserved cysteine through the conserved F or W. The D gene is left open where the match is weak. Only part of the rows carry a size: once, few, many, or a class if the clone is expanded.

abundance	d_gene	v_gene	j_gene	CDR3aa	CDR3nt
medium-sized	TRBD2	TRBV30	TRBJ2-1	CAWALADVSLGEQFF	TGTGCCTGGGCCCTAGCGGACGTAAGCCTGGGTGAGCAGTTCTTC
many	NA	TRBV30	TRBJ2-2	CAVDRGISGSVGTGELFF	TGTGCCGTGGACAGGGGAATTAGCGGGAGCGTCGGGACCGGGGAGCTGTTTTTT
few	NA	TRBV5-4	TRBJ1-2	CASSLGSGLLYGYTF	TGTGCCAGCAGCTTGGGGTCGGGGTTGCTCTATGGCTACACCTTC
few	TRBD2	TRBV7-9	TRBJ2-1	CASSLTLTSGEEQFF	TGTGCCAGCAGCTTAACCCTGACTAGCGGGGAGGAGCAGTTCTTC
NA	TRBD1	TRBV19	TRBJ2-7	CASRQGALSEQYF	TGTGCCAGCAGACAGGGGGCGCTTTCCGAGCAGTACTTC
few	NA	TRBV6-1	TRBJ2-2	CASRDSDNTGELFF	TGTGCCAGCAGGGATAGTGATAACACCGGGGAGCTGTTTTTT
few	NA	TRBV19	TRBJ1-5	CASNRAPNQPQHF	TGTGCCAGTAACCGCGCTCCGAATCAGCCCCAGCATTTT
few	TRBD1	TRBV27	TRBJ2-1	CASRPTGGIYNEQFF	TGTGCCAGCAGACCCACAGGGGGCATATACAATGAGCAGTTCTTC
medium-sized	NA	TRBV6-5	TRBJ2-7	CASSDRERIPSEQYF	TGTGCCAGCAGTGACCGGGAACGGATCCCTTCCGAGCAGTACTTC
few	NA	TRBV5-6	TRBJ1-5	CASSLMTDGSNQPQHF	TGTGCCAGCAGCTTGATGACAGACGGTAGCAATCAGCCCCAGCATTTT
few	TRBD1	TRBV27	TRBJ2-5	CASSLGQGLETQYF	TGTGCCAGCAGTTTAGGACAGGGGTTGGAGACCCAGTACTTC
NA	TRBD1	TRBV18	TRBJ2-7	CASSPGQGAYEQYF	TGTGCCAGCTCACCCGGACAGGGGGCCTACGAGCAGTACTTC
many	TRBD2	TRBV19	TRBJ2-7	CASSMRTGGPYEQYF	TGTGCCAGTAGTATGAGAACGGGGGGACCCTACGAGCAGTACTTC
NA	TRBD1	TRBV18	TRBJ1-4	CASSRGQNEKLFF	TGTGCCAGCTCGCGGGGACAGAATGAAAAACTGTTTTTT
once	TRBD1	TRBV6-1	TRBJ2-4	CASSDGPGQGSLDIQYF	TGTGCCAGCAGTGACGGGCCGGGACAGGGTTCTTTGGACATTCAGTACTTC
many	TRBD2	TRBV6-1	TRBJ2-1	CASSEYSGSSSYNEQFF	TGTGCCAGCAGTGAATACAGCGGGAGTAGCTCCTACAATGAGCAGTTCTTC
NA	NA	TRBV30	TRBJ2-7	CAWSGPPHPTGQYF	TGTGCCTGGAGTGGGCCACCTCACCCAACGGGGCAGTACTTC
medium-sized	NA	TRBV27	TRBJ2-2	CASTPNGNTGELFF	TGTGCCAGCACCCCAAACGGAAACACCGGGGAGCTGTTTTTT
NA	NA	TRBV7-6	TRBJ1-2	CASVGLRGYTF	TGTGCCAGTGTCGGGTTGAGGGGCTACACCTTC
NA	NA	TRBV4-3	TRBJ2-1	CASSQGPPPNEQFF	TGCGCCAGCAGCCAGGGACCACCACCCAATGAGCAGTTCTTC
medium-sized	TRBD1	TRBV19	TRBJ2-7	CASSTPGQGTDEQYF	TGTGCCAGTAGTACTCCGGGACAGGGGACGGACGAGCAGTACTTC
few	NA	TRBV6-5	TRBJ2-1	CASSQGGATYGDEQFF	TGCGCCAGCAGCCAAGGGGGGGCTACGTACGGGGATGAGCAGTTCTTC
many	NA	TRBV5-4	TRBJ2-1	CASRHTVGTFNEQFF	TGTGCCAGCAGGCATACGGTGGGGACATTCAATGAGCAGTTCTTC
many	NA	TRBV6-5	TRBJ2-1	CASRSTKDNEQFF	TGTGCCAGCAGGTCTACGAAGGACAATGAGCAGTTCTTC